A selection of T cell receptor beta chains follows, all from one sample in a study of cytomegalovirus exposure and HLA in healthy donors. The repertoire was sequenced with immunoSEQ multiplex PCR; TCRdb's copy has only in-frame clones and lacks some. Of some 130,000 clones listed, 80% are singletons. Specimen: PBMCs. The origin of the receptors is a man aged 25 to 45 in good health and CMV-seronegative. Both conserved end residues are part of each CDR3. Fields, in order: clone size, V gene, D gene, J gene, CDR3 DNA, CDR3 protein. D genes are given only for firm matches. A row's size may be missing; if present it is once, few, many or a size class.

>few|TRBV4-3|TRBD2|TRBJ2-7
TGCGCCAGCAGCCAGACTAGCGGGAGCTACGAGCAGTACTTC
CASSQTSGSYEQYF
>.|TRBV7-2|.|TRBJ2-1
TGTGCCAGCAGCTTAGCAGGGGTCTCCTACAATGAGCAGTTCTTC
CASSLAGVSYNEQFF
>.|TRBV5-1|TRBD1|TRBJ2-7
TGCGCCAGCAGCTTGAGTTTTCAGGGGGTCCTGGCCGAGCAGTACTTC
CASSLSFQGVLAEQYF
>once|TRBV5-1|.|TRBJ2-5
TGCGCCAGCAAAGGGACTGGTAAAGAGACCCAGTACTTC
CASKGTGKETQYF
>.|TRBV7-2|TRBD2|TRBJ2-1
TGTGCCAGCAGCCTAACCGGGACTAGCGGGGGTGAGCAGTTCTTC
CASSLTGTSGGEQFF
>.|TRBV14|TRBD2|TRBJ2-2
TGTGCCAGCAGCGAGAGACTAGCGGGAGTTGGCGGGGAGCTGTTTTTT
CASSERLAGVGGELFF
>.|TRBV10-3|.|TRBJ2-1
TGTGCCATCAGCTCCTCAGGGGGTAGCGGGGACAATGAGCAGTTCTTC
CAISSSGGSGDNEQFF
>.|TRBV27|.|TRBJ2-3
TGTGCCAGCAGTTTATTTGGGCAGGGAAGCACAGATACGCAGTATTTT
CASSLFGQGSTDTQYF
>.|TRBV5-1|.|TRBJ2-3
TGCGCCAGCAGCTTGGGGGCCCGAATGAGCACAGATACGCAGTATTTT
CASSLGARMSTDTQYF
>once|TRBV19|.|TRBJ2-7
TGTGCCAGTAGTACATCCCTCTATTACGAGCAGTACTTC
CASSTSLYYEQYF
>.|TRBV28|.|TRBJ2-7
TGTGCCAGCAGTTTAGACCCTAGAGAGCAGTACTTC
CASSLDPREQYF
>once|TRBV19|.|TRBJ1-4
TGTGCCAGTAGTACCTGGGACGGAGGGGTCGAAAAACTGTTTTTT
CASSTWDGGVEKLFF
>.|TRBV10-3|TRBD2|TRBJ2-1
TGTGCCATCAGTGAGTCGTGGACTAGGGCTCAGGAGCAGTTCTTC
CAISESWTRAQEQFF
>.|TRBV7-2|.|TRBJ1-2
TGTGCCAGCAGTCTCGACAAGAGTACAGGCTACACCTTC
CASSLDKSTGYTF
>few|TRBV7-9|.|TRBJ1-1
TGTGCCACCCGGCCCGGAGCCAGGGGGAACACTGAAGCTTTCTTT
CATRPGARGNTEAFF
>few|TRBV30|.|TRBJ1-5
TGTGCCTGGAGTGTACTTGGGTTGGGGCGGCAGCCCCAGCATTTT
CAWSVLGLGRQPQHF
>.|TRBV28|.|TRBJ1-1
TGTGCCAGCAGCCCGGTAAACACTGAAGCTTTCTTT
CASSPVNTEAFF
>.|TRBV30|TRBD1|TRBJ1-5
TGTGCCTGGAGTTCGACAGGGGGTCGGCAGCCCCAGCATTTT
CAWSSTGGRQPQHF
>.|TRBV4-3|.|TRBJ2-5
TGCGCCAGCAGCCCGGGACAGGGGATGGCGGGACTAGCGGAACAAGAGACCCAGTACTTC
CASSPGQGMAGLAEQETQYF
>.|TRBV7-8|TRBD2|TRBJ2-1
TGTGCCAGCAGATTTGGGGGCCTTCCCCAGCGGGAGGGTTCCAATGAGCAGTTCTTC
CASRFGGLPQREGSNEQFF
>.|TRBV29-1|TRBD1|TRBJ1-1
TGCAGCGTTGAAGTCTACAGGGGGCTTGAAGCTTTCTTT
CSVEVYRGLEAFF
>.|TRBV29-1|TRBD2|TRBJ2-7
TGCAGCGTTATTACCGGGACTAGCGGGGCGACTGGGCAGTACTTC
CSVITGTSGATGQYF
>once|TRBV28|.|TRBJ2-7
TGTGCCAGCAGTTTGGGGGGGGGCCGACACGAGCAGTACTTC
CASSLGGGRHEQYF
>.|TRBV25-1|TRBD2|TRBJ2-7
TGTGCCAGCAGTGAATTACGTACTAGCGGGAGAGACGAGCAGTACTTC
CASSELRTSGRDEQYF
>few|TRBV6-1|TRBD1|TRBJ1-2
TGTGCCAGTAGCCGAACAGGGGACTATGGCTACACCTTC
CASSRTGDYGYTF
>.|TRBV6-6|TRBD2|TRBJ2-1
TGTGCCAGCAGCCGTAGCGGGAGTTACTCCTACAATGAGCAGTTCTTC
CASSRSGSYSYNEQFF
>few|TRBV6-1|TRBD1|TRBJ1-4
TGTGCCAGCAGTGCCAGGACAGGAACTAATGAAAAACTGTTTTTT
CASSARTGTNEKLFF
>once|TRBV7-7|TRBD1|TRBJ2-7
TGTGCCAGCAGCCCAGGGGGTTCCTACGAGCAGTACTTC
CASSPGGSYEQYF
>few|TRBV4-1|TRBD2|TRBJ2-7
TGCGCCAGCAGCCAAGATTCCTCCACTAGCGGACCCTACGAGCAGTACTTC
CASSQDSSTSGPYEQYF
>.|TRBV18|.|TRBJ2-7
TGTGCCAGCTCACCACCTAGGGCGGCGGGTTCCTACGAGCAGTACTTC
CASSPPRAAGSYEQYF
>.|TRBV5-4|TRBD1|TRBJ2-5
TGTGCCAGCACCCCGATGGACAGGGATCAAGAGACCCAGTACTTC
CASTPMDRDQETQYF
>.|TRBV11-2|.|TRBJ2-7
TGTGCCAGCAGCAGACAGCCTGAATTTTACGAGCAGTACTTC
CASSRQPEFYEQYF
>.|TRBV21-1|.|TRBJ2-5
TGTGCCAGGGGGACAGGGGGACTTCAAGAGACCCAGTACTTC
CARGTGGLQETQYF
>.|TRBV4-2|TRBD2|TRBJ2-5
TGTGCCAGCAGCCAGTTCAGCGGGAGGGCCCGACCCAGTATCCAAGAGACCCAGTACTTC
CASSQFSGRARPSIQETQYF
>.|TRBV9|.|TRBJ2-2
TGTGCCAGTACTTACTACACCGGGGAGCTGTTTTTT
CASTYYTGELFF
>.|TRBV30|.|TRBJ2-3
TGTGCCTTGCGGGGGAGGGGGGTTACAGATACGCAGTATTTT
CALRGRGVTDTQYF
>few|TRBV28|.|TRBJ1-2
TGTGCCAGCAGCCAGACAGGATACTATGGCTACACCTTC
CASSQTGYYGYTF
>few|TRBV19|TRBD1|TRBJ1-5
TGTGCCAGTAGTAGGGGACAGGGAGGTCAGCCCCAGCATTTT
CASSRGQGGQPQHF
>.|TRBV19|.|TRBJ1-2
TGTGCCAGTAGATCCGCAGGGGACTATGGCTACACCTTC
CASRSAGDYGYTF
>.|TRBV30|.|TRBJ2-3
TGTGCCTGGAGGCGAAGCGACAGCCCTAGCACAGATACGCAGTATTTT
CAWRRSDSPSTDTQYF
>.|TRBV5-8|.|TRBJ2-5
TGTGCCAGCAGCTTCGTAGAGACCCAGTACTTC
CASSFVETQYF
>.|TRBV5-1|TRBD1|TRBJ2-5
TGCGCCAGCAGCTTGGTGGGGGACAGAAAGGAGACCCAGTACTTC
CASSLVGDRKETQYF
>.|TRBV11-2|.|TRBJ1-4
TGTGCCAGCAGCTTAGAACCCGGGGGGTCAACTAATGAAAAACTGTTTTTT
CASSLEPGGSTNEKLFF
>.|TRBV2|TRBD1|TRBJ2-7
TGTGCCAGGGGTTCTAGGGACAGTGACTACGAGCAGTACTTC
CARGSRDSDYEQYF
>.|TRBV28|TRBD1|TRBJ1-5
TGTGCCAGCACTAAAACAGGGGTGAGCAATCAGCCCCAGCATTTT
CASTKTGVSNQPQHF
>.|TRBV7-9|.|TRBJ1-5
TGTGCCAGCAGCTTATTCAGGGGCGCGGGCAATCAGCCCCAGCATTTT
CASSLFRGAGNQPQHF
>.|TRBV7-6|.|TRBJ2-7
TGTGCCAGCAGCAGAGGGGGATTTATCTACGAGCAGTACTTC
CASSRGGFIYEQYF
>.|TRBV11-2|TRBD2|TRBJ2-7
TGTGCCAGCAGCTTAGTGGGTAGCGGGAGGGCCTCGGGCGAGCAGTACTTC
CASSLVGSGRASGEQYF
>.|TRBV2|TRBD2|TRBJ2-5
TGTGCCAGCAGTCCATCGGCTAGCGGTCGGGAGACCCAGTACTTC
CASSPSASGRETQYF
>once|TRBV19|.|TRBJ1-5
TGTGCCAGTAGTTCCGCGGGATTTAGCAATCAGCCCCAGCATTTT
CASSSAGFSNQPQHF
>few|TRBV6-5|.|TRBJ2-2
TGTGCCAGCAGTTTTAGGACAGAGAACACCGGGGAGCTGTTTTTT
CASSFRTENTGELFF
>.|TRBV5-6|.|TRBJ1-6
TGTGCCAGCAGCTGGGGGGGGGTGAATTCACCCCTCCACTTT
CASSWGGVNSPLHF
>.|TRBV5-1|TRBD2|TRBJ2-1
TGCGCCAGCAGCCGCCCAACTAGCGGGAGCTCCTACAATGAGCAGTTCTTC
CASSRPTSGSSYNEQFF
>.|TRBV7-2|TRBD1|TRBJ1-3
TGTGCCAGCAGCCGAAAACAGGGGGCAGCTGGAAACACCATATATTTT
CASSRKQGAAGNTIYF
>.|TRBV28|TRBD1|TRBJ1-1
TGTGCCAGCAGTAACAGGGGTTTAAGCACTGAAGCTTTCTTT
CASSNRGLSTEAFF
>.|TRBV18|.|TRBJ1-5
TGTGCCAGCTCACCACTCTCGGGTAGGGGTAGTGGGGTTTACAATCAGCCCCAGCATTTT
CASSPLSGRGSGVYNQPQHF
>once|TRBV7-2|.|TRBJ1-3
TGTGCCAGCAGCTTAGGAGTTGGTTACACCATATATTTT
CASSLGVGYTIYF
>.|TRBV2|TRBD1|TRBJ1-3
TGTGCCAGCAGTACAGACAGGGTGGCTGGAAACACCATATATTTT
CASSTDRVAGNTIYF
>.|TRBV5-1|TRBD2|TRBJ2-1
TGCGCCAGCAGCTTTATGGGCAGCGGGGTCACGGATGAGCAGTTCTTC
CASSFMGSGVTDEQFF